This T cell receptor beta chain is from a study of cytomegalovirus exposure and HLA in healthy donors. Study-wide results and limits: Later analysis placed DRB1 highest and HLA-C lowest in TCR association rates, which differed by HLA locus. A classifier reportedly called cytomegalovirus status with high sensitivity and specificity. Donor immune exposure was known only as CMV serostatus. TRBV6-2, TRBV6-3 and some other V segments were unresolvable in 87-base-pair reads.

V gave up 8 bases and J gave up 1 base; unmatched junction bases: 13. The germline gives CDR1 SNHLY, CDR2 FYNNEI. This CDR3 is 16 amino acids long. PCR involved 60 Vbeta and 13 Jbeta primers. The repertoire was sequenced with immunoSEQ multiplex PCR; TCRdb's copy has only in-frame clones and lacks some. The sample shows around 180,000 clones, around 79% of them seen only once. As regards this clone: Its antigen is unknown.

V gene TRBV2 combines with J gene TRBJ1-1; 7 positions agree with TRBD1. The specimen sequenced was PBMCs. The source is a woman aged 45-60 years in good health and CMV-seronegative. The CDR3 reads CASLGGLTGKNTEAFF. For the CDR3, the DNA is TGTGCCAGCCTGGGGGGATTGACAGGGAAGAACACTGAAGCTTTCTTT.